This T cell receptor beta chain was profiled in a study of response to subunit inactivated influenza vaccine. Germline CDR1 and CDR2: LNHNV and YYDKDF (reference sequence). CDR3 length: 14 residues. V lost 0 bases, J lost 5 bases, and 7 bases lay in between. This clonotype occurred a few times. Its target is not known. TCRdb re-analysed the RT-PCR reads in MiXCR, keeping a single row per CDR3 protein. This table has 300,000 to 350,000 distinct CDR3 sequences, roughly 22% appearing once. Overall study findings and caveats: The study's authors posited that every seasonal influenza vaccination enlists few new T cells.

This receptor was identified in a man between 50 and 69 years old who received an inactivated influenza vaccine. The sequences come from PBMCs from blood, collected around 22 months after vaccination. The chain uses TRBV15 and TRBJ1-4; D gene uncertain. The CDR3 sequence is CATSRDRLNEKLFF. The DNA for the CDR3 is TGTGCCACCAGCAGAGACCGACTAAATGAAAAACTGTTTTTT.